The source of this T cell receptor beta chain is a study of T cells in Graves' hyperthyroidism and ophthalmopathy. Points from the study as a whole: A model using 13 V-J features told ophthalmopathy apart from stable hyperthyroidism.

V was pared by 3 bases and J by 4 bases, with 7 bases between. This CDR3 has 13 residues. Germline V gives CDR1 SGHTA, CDR2 FQGNSA. This clonotype was recorded many times. Its antigen is unknown. Researchers amplified the TCR beta CDR3 regions from RNA transcripts. When the TCR CDR3 underwent first-round RT-PCR, the HTBI primer set was used. Each CDR3 protein gets one entry after TCRdb re-called the multiplex PCR reads with MiXCR. The sample includes a few hundred thousand distinct CDR3 sequences, 15% to 20% of them seen just once. The chain carries TRBV7-2 and TRBJ1-5; D perhaps matches TRBD1 (5 bases). Sequencing was done on a sample of blood. The source is a woman aged 55-75 years with Graves' ophthalmopathy. CDR3 residues: CASSFWGNQPQHF. In DNA form, the CDR3 reads TGTGCCAGCAGCTTTTGGGGGAATCAGCCCCAGCATTTT.